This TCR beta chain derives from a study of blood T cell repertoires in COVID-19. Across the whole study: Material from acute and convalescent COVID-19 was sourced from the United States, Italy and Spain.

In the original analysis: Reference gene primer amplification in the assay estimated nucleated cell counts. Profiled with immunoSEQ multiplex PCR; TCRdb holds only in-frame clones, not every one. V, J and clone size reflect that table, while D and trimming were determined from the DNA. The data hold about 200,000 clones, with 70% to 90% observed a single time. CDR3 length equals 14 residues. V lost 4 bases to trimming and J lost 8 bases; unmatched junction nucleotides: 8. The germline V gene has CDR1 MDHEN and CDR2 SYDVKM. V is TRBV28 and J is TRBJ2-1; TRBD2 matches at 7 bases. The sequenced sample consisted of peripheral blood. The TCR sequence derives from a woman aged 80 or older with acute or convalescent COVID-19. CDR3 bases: TGTGCCAGCAGTTCTAGACTAGCTGTGGATGAGCAGTTCTTC. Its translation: CASSSRLAVDEQFF. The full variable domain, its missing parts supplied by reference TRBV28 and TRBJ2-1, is DVKVTQSSRYLVKRTGEKVFLECVQDMDHENMFWYRQDPGLGLRLIYFSYDVKMKEKGDIPEGYSVSREKKERFSLILESASTNQTSMYLCASSSRLAVDEQFFGPGTRLTVL.